The rows below give T cell receptor beta chains drawn from one sample of a study of blood T cell repertoires in COVID-19. Sequenced by immunoSEQ multiplex PCR; TCRdb stores in-frame clones only, minus some. There are roughly 110,000 clones in the sample; 76% occur only once, and under 8% lies in the top ten. Sequences were obtained from peripheral blood. These receptors came from a man at least 80 years old with COVID-19, enrolled during active disease. Both conserved end residues are part of each CDR3. Each record gives: J gene, D gene, clone size, V gene, CDR3 DNA, CDR3 protein. The D gene is left open where the match is weak. Only some rows state a clone size, as once, few, many or a class for expanded clones.

j_gene: TRBJ2-1
d_gene: TRBD2
abundance: -
v_gene: TRBV4-2
CDR3nt: TGTGCCAGCAGCCAAGATCTTAGCGGGAGTCTCAATGAGCAGTTCTTC
CDR3aa: CASSQDLSGSLNEQFF

j_gene: TRBJ1-5
d_gene: -
abundance: few
v_gene: TRBV6-6
CDR3nt: TGTGCCAGCACCCAGGGCCCCCGTCAGCCCCAGCATTTT
CDR3aa: CASTQGPRQPQHF

j_gene: TRBJ1-2
d_gene: TRBD1
abundance: -
v_gene: TRBV28
CDR3nt: TGTGCCAGCAGAACACAGGGGAACTATGGCTACACCTTC
CDR3aa: CASRTQGNYGYTF

j_gene: TRBJ2-3
d_gene: TRBD2
abundance: -
v_gene: TRBV18
CDR3nt: TGTGCCAGCTCAACGCTTCTAGGACTAGCGGGTCTCGAGGATACGCAGTATTTT
CDR3aa: CASSTLLGLAGLEDTQYF

j_gene: TRBJ1-1
d_gene: TRBD1
abundance: once
v_gene: TRBV7-9
CDR3nt: TGTGCCAGCAGCTTATCAGGGGGCAACACTGAAGCTTTCTTT
CDR3aa: CASSLSGGNTEAFF

j_gene: TRBJ2-7
d_gene: TRBD1
abundance: -
v_gene: TRBV24-1
CDR3nt: TGTGCCACCAGGGACAGGCCACGATTCTCCTACGAGCAGTACTTC
CDR3aa: CATRDRPRFSYEQYF

j_gene: TRBJ2-7
d_gene: -
abundance: -
v_gene: TRBV2
CDR3nt: TGTGCCAGCGCGCCGGGCTACGAGCAGTACTTC
CDR3aa: CASAPGYEQYF

j_gene: TRBJ2-7
d_gene: TRBD2
abundance: -
v_gene: TRBV19
CDR3nt: TGTGCCAGTAGTATAGGAGCGGGAGGGCCCGAGCAGTACTTC
CDR3aa: CASSIGAGGPEQYF

j_gene: TRBJ1-1
d_gene: -
abundance: -
v_gene: TRBV30
CDR3nt: TGTGCCTGGAGGACCACAGGGTTGACTGAAGCTTTCTTT
CDR3aa: CAWRTTGLTEAFF

j_gene: TRBJ1-1
d_gene: TRBD1
abundance: once
v_gene: TRBV7-3
CDR3nt: TGTGCCAGCAGCGGAGGACAGGGGACGAAAGCTTTCTTT
CDR3aa: CASSGGQGTKAFF

j_gene: TRBJ1-1
d_gene: TRBD1
abundance: -
v_gene: TRBV4-2
CDR3nt: TGTGCCAGCAGCGGTAGGACAGGGAATGTGAACACTGAAGCTTTCTTT
CDR3aa: CASSGRTGNVNTEAFF

j_gene: TRBJ2-5
d_gene: TRBD2
abundance: once
v_gene: TRBV6-6
CDR3nt: TGTGCCAGGGGGGCTAGCGGGGCACAAGAGACCCAGTACTTC
CDR3aa: CARGASGAQETQYF

j_gene: TRBJ2-3
d_gene: -
abundance: few
v_gene: TRBV27
CDR3nt: TGTGCCAGCAGTCCAAGATCGGGATGGGATACGCAGTATTTT
CDR3aa: CASSPRSGWDTQYF

j_gene: TRBJ2-7
d_gene: -
abundance: -
v_gene: TRBV28
CDR3nt: TGTGCCAGCAGTTTTAGCCCCACCCCTAGCGTTAAGTACTTC
CDR3aa: CASSFSPTPSVKYF

j_gene: TRBJ2-7
d_gene: TRBD1
abundance: -
v_gene: TRBV7-2
CDR3nt: TGTGCCAGCAGCCTACGTGGGGGACAGGACCTCCACTACGAGCAGTACTTC
CDR3aa: CASSLRGGQDLHYEQYF

j_gene: TRBJ2-1
d_gene: TRBD2
abundance: -
v_gene: TRBV4-3
CDR3nt: TGCGCCAGCAGCCAACAACTAGCGGCCTACAATGAGCAGTTCTTC
CDR3aa: CASSQQLAAYNEQFF

j_gene: TRBJ2-6
d_gene: -
abundance: -
v_gene: TRBV6-4
CDR3nt: TGTGCCAGCAGTGACTCGAGCGGGCCTTCTGGGGCCAACGTCCTGACTTTC
CDR3aa: CASSDSSGPSGANVLTF

j_gene: TRBJ2-2
d_gene: TRBD1
abundance: -
v_gene: TRBV28
CDR3nt: TGTGCCAGCACCACTTTTGGGGACAGGAACACCGGGGAGCTGTTTTTT
CDR3aa: CASTTFGDRNTGELFF

j_gene: TRBJ2-7
d_gene: -
abundance: -
v_gene: TRBV2
CDR3nt: TGTGCCAGCAGTGATGGGGGGTTAAGGGACGAGCAGTACTTC
CDR3aa: CASSDGGLRDEQYF

j_gene: TRBJ2-5
d_gene: -
abundance: -
v_gene: TRBV4-1
CDR3nt: TGCGCCAGCAGCCAAAGGAGAGGCGCTGGTGAGACCCAGTACTTC
CDR3aa: CASSQRRGAGETQYF

j_gene: TRBJ1-2
d_gene: TRBD1
abundance: -
v_gene: TRBV5-8
CDR3nt: TGTGCCAGCAGCCAAGGGGACAGGCCAAACTATGGCTACACCTTC
CDR3aa: CASSQGDRPNYGYTF

j_gene: TRBJ1-5
d_gene: -
abundance: -
v_gene: TRBV28
CDR3nt: TGTGCCAGCAGTTTAGGAGCTTTGGGACATAGGGTGAATCAGCCCCAGCATTTT
CDR3aa: CASSLGALGHRVNQPQHF

j_gene: TRBJ1-2
d_gene: TRBD1
abundance: -
v_gene: TRBV2
CDR3nt: TGTGCCAGCAGTGAGACAGGGAATCCTAACTATGGCTACACCTTC
CDR3aa: CASSETGNPNYGYTF

j_gene: TRBJ1-5
d_gene: TRBD1
abundance: -
v_gene: TRBV5-8
CDR3nt: TGTGCCAGCAGCTTGGGTTGGGACAGGCAGAATCAGCCCCAGCATTTT
CDR3aa: CASSLGWDRQNQPQHF

j_gene: TRBJ2-1
d_gene: TRBD2
abundance: -
v_gene: TRBV24-1
CDR3nt: TGTGCCACCAGTGGAGGAACCGGACTAGCGGGAGAAGCGTATGAGCAGTTCTTC
CDR3aa: CATSGGTGLAGEAYEQFF

j_gene: TRBJ2-1
d_gene: -
abundance: -
v_gene: TRBV9
CDR3nt: TGTGCCAGCAGCGGGAGGGAGAATGAGCAGTTCTTC
CDR3aa: CASSGRENEQFF

j_gene: TRBJ2-5
d_gene: TRBD2
abundance: -
v_gene: TRBV6-2/TRBV6-3
CDR3nt: TGTGCCAGCAGTTATAGAACGGGAGGGGGAGAGACCCAGTACTTC
CDR3aa: CASSYRTGGGETQYF

j_gene: TRBJ2-1
d_gene: -
abundance: once
v_gene: TRBV12-2
CDR3nt: TGTGCAAGTCGCCACCACCAGACTAGCGGGAGTGAAGGCAATGAGCAGTTCTTC
CDR3aa: CASRHHQTSGSEGNEQFF

j_gene: TRBJ2-6
d_gene: TRBD1
abundance: -
v_gene: TRBV27
CDR3nt: TGTGCCAGCAGTACAGGGACAGGGGGCGCGGTTGGGGCCAACGTCCTGACTTTC
CDR3aa: CASSTGTGGAVGANVLTF

j_gene: TRBJ1-1
d_gene: -
abundance: few
v_gene: TRBV29-1
CDR3nt: TGCAGCGTTGGAGGCGTAAACACTGAAGCTTTCTTT
CDR3aa: CSVGGVNTEAFF

j_gene: TRBJ2-2
d_gene: -
abundance: few
v_gene: TRBV18
CDR3nt: TGTGCCAGCTCACCAGAGACAGACTCCACCGGGGAGCTGTTTTTT
CDR3aa: CASSPETDSTGELFF

j_gene: TRBJ2-5
d_gene: TRBD1
abundance: -
v_gene: TRBV4-1
CDR3nt: TGCGCCAGCAGCCAAGGGGGACAGGGACCCTGGGAGACCCAGTACTTC
CDR3aa: CASSQGGQGPWETQYF

j_gene: TRBJ2-7
d_gene: TRBD2
abundance: -
v_gene: TRBV5-1
CDR3nt: TGCGCCAGCAGAGCGGGAGATCGTCGCGAGCAGTACTTC
CDR3aa: CASRAGDRREQYF

j_gene: TRBJ2-3
d_gene: -
abundance: -
v_gene: TRBV2
CDR3nt: TGTGCCAGCGGAAGCGGGAGCACAGATACGCAGTATTTT
CDR3aa: CASGSGSTDTQYF

j_gene: TRBJ2-7
d_gene: TRBD2
abundance: few
v_gene: TRBV20-1
CDR3nt: TGCAGTGCCCTAGCGGCGGAGCAGTACTTC
CDR3aa: CSALAAEQYF

j_gene: TRBJ2-2
d_gene: TRBD1
abundance: -
v_gene: TRBV28
CDR3nt: TGTGCCAGCATGACAGGGGGGACGAACACCGGGGAGCTGTTTTTT
CDR3aa: CASMTGGTNTGELFF

j_gene: TRBJ1-1
d_gene: -
abundance: -
v_gene: TRBV11-2
CDR3nt: TGTGCCAGCAGCTTAGTCCGGGGAGAAGGCGCTGAAGCTTTCTTT
CDR3aa: CASSLVRGEGAEAFF

j_gene: TRBJ2-6
d_gene: TRBD1
abundance: -
v_gene: TRBV5-5
CDR3nt: TGTGCCAGCAGCTCGTTCGGACAGGATGCCAACGTCCTGACTTTC
CDR3aa: CASSSFGQDANVLTF

j_gene: TRBJ2-2
d_gene: TRBD2
abundance: -
v_gene: TRBV7-8
CDR3nt: TGTGCCAGCAGCTTAGGTGCGGGAGTTAACACCGGGGAGCTGTTTTTT
CDR3aa: CASSLGAGVNTGELFF

j_gene: TRBJ1-4
d_gene: TRBD1
abundance: -
v_gene: TRBV5-1
CDR3nt: TGCGCCAGCAGCCATGGGGACAGGGGTGAAAAACTGTTTTTT
CDR3aa: CASSHGDRGEKLFF

j_gene: TRBJ2-7
d_gene: TRBD1
abundance: -
v_gene: TRBV6-5
CDR3nt: TGTGCCAGCAGTAGGACAGGGCTCTCCTACGAGCAGTACTTC
CDR3aa: CASSRTGLSYEQYF

j_gene: TRBJ1-4
d_gene: TRBD1
abundance: -
v_gene: TRBV11-2
CDR3nt: TGTGCCAGCAGGCCTACAGGGGCAACTAATGAAAAACTGTTTTTT
CDR3aa: CASRPTGATNEKLFF

j_gene: TRBJ1-2
d_gene: TRBD1
abundance: -
v_gene: TRBV3-1/TRBV3-2
CDR3nt: TGTGCCAGCAGCCGAGGACAGGGGGTGGAAGGCTACACCTTC
CDR3aa: CASSRGQGVEGYTF

j_gene: TRBJ1-1
d_gene: -
abundance: many
v_gene: TRBV4-1
CDR3nt: TGCGCCAGCAGTTCAGGGGTTACTGAAGCTTTCTTT
CDR3aa: CASSSGVTEAFF

j_gene: TRBJ2-7
d_gene: TRBD1
abundance: -
v_gene: TRBV11-2
CDR3nt: TGTGCCAGCAGCCCTAGGACAGGGACCTACGAGCAGTACTTC
CDR3aa: CASSPRTGTYEQYF

j_gene: TRBJ2-3
d_gene: -
abundance: -
v_gene: TRBV18
CDR3nt: TGTGCCAGCTCCCAAAACACAGATACGCAGTATTTT
CDR3aa: CASSQNTDTQYF

j_gene: TRBJ1-2
d_gene: -
abundance: -
v_gene: TRBV7-8
CDR3nt: TGTGCCAGCAGCTTCACAGGGCTGGGCTATGGCTACACCTTC
CDR3aa: CASSFTGLGYGYTF

j_gene: TRBJ2-7
d_gene: TRBD2
abundance: -
v_gene: TRBV11-1
CDR3nt: TGTGCCAGCAGCTCCGGACTAGCGGGAGAGAGCGAGCAGTACTTC
CDR3aa: CASSSGLAGESEQYF

j_gene: TRBJ1-2
d_gene: TRBD1
abundance: -
v_gene: TRBV30
CDR3nt: TGTGCCTGGGTGACAGGGTTTAACTATGGCTACACCTTC
CDR3aa: CAWVTGFNYGYTF

j_gene: TRBJ2-7
d_gene: -
abundance: -
v_gene: TRBV3-1/TRBV3-2
CDR3nt: TGTGCCAGCAGCCTCGAGGCAGTATCCTACGAGCAGTACTTC
CDR3aa: CASSLEAVSYEQYF

j_gene: TRBJ2-2
d_gene: -
abundance: once
v_gene: TRBV6-5
CDR3nt: TGTGCCAGCAGATACCGGCGGGGAAACACCGGGGAGCTGTTTTTT
CDR3aa: CASRYRRGNTGELFF

j_gene: TRBJ2-5
d_gene: TRBD2
abundance: -
v_gene: TRBV5-5
CDR3nt: TGTGCCAGCAGCTTTAGCGGGAGGGCCGTTCAGACCCAGTACTTC
CDR3aa: CASSFSGRAVQTQYF

j_gene: TRBJ2-7
d_gene: -
abundance: -
v_gene: TRBV6-5
CDR3nt: TGTGCCAGCAGAGGTCGGATTTACGGGTCCTACGAGCAGTACTTC
CDR3aa: CASRGRIYGSYEQYF

j_gene: TRBJ1-5
d_gene: -
abundance: -
v_gene: TRBV5-1
CDR3nt: TGCGCCAGCAGCTTGGGCAGGGATCAGCCCCAGCATTTT
CDR3aa: CASSLGRDQPQHF